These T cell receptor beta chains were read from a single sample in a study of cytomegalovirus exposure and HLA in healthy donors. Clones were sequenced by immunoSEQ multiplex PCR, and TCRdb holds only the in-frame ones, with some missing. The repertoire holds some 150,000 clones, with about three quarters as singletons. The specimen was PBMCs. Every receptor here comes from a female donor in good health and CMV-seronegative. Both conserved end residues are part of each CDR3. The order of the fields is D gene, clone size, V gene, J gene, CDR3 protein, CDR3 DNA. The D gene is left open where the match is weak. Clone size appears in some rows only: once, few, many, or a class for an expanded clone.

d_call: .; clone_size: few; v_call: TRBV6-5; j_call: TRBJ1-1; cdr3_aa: CASSVNTEAFF; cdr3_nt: TGTGCCAGCTCGGTGAACACTGAAGCTTTCTTT
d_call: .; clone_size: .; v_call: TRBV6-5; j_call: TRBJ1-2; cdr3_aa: CASSSIFEDNYGYTF; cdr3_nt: TGTGCCAGCAGTTCCATCTTCGAGGATAACTATGGCTACACCTTC
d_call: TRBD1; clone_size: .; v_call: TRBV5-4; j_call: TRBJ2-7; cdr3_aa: CASSPGQKYEQYF; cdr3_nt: TGTGCCAGCAGCCCGGGACAGAAATACGAGCAGTACTTC
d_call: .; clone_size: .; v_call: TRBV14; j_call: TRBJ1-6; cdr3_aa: CASSQVSQGNSPLHF; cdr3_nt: TGTGCCAGCAGCCAAGTTAGCCAGGGGAATTCACCCCTCCACTTT
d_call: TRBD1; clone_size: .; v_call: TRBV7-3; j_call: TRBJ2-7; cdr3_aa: CASSLTGTYEQYF; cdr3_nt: TGTGCCAGCAGCTTGACAGGGACCTACGAGCAGTACTTC
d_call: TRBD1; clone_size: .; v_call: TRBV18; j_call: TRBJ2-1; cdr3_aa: CASRRPGGVDEQFF; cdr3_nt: TGTGCCAGCCGTCGTCCAGGGGGAGTCGATGAGCAGTTCTTC
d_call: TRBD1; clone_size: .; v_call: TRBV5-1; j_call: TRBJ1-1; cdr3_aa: CASSLDLSGQGGVRTEAFF; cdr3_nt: TGCGCCAGCAGCTTGGATTTGTCGGGACAGGGAGGTGTAAGGACTGAAGCTTTCTTT
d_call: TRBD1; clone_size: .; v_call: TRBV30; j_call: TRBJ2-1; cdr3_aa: CACPRGLRIYNEQFF; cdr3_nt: TGTGCCTGCCCGAGGGGGCTCCGGATCTACAATGAGCAGTTCTTC
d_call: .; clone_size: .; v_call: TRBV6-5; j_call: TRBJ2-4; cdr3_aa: CASSYSGRGLFGIQYF; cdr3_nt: TGTGCCAGCAGTTACTCCGGCAGGGGCCTTTTTGGGATTCAGTACTTC
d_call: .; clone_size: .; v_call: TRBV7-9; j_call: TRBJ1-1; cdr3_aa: CASSLGTGGGTEAFF; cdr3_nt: TGTGCCAGCAGCCTCGGGACGGGGGGCGGCACTGAAGCTTTCTTT
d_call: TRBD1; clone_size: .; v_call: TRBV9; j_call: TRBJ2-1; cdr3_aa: CASSPRDSSYNEQFF; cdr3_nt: TGTGCCAGCAGCCCCCGGGACAGCTCCTACAATGAGCAGTTCTTC
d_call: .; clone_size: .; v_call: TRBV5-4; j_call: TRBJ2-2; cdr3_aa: CASSQTGELFF; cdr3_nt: TGTGCCAGCAGCCAGACCGGGGAGCTGTTTTTT
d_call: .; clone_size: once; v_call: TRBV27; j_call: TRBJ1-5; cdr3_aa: CASSLEPDSNQPQHF; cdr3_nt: TGTGCCAGCAGCCTAGAACCCGATAGCAATCAGCCCCAGCATTTT
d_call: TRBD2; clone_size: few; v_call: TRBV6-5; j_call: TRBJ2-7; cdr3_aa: CASRPTGTSAREQYF; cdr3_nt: TGTGCCAGCAGACCTACCGGGACTAGCGCACGCGAGCAGTACTTC
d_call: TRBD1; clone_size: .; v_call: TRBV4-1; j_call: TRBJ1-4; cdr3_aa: CASSQGTGATNEKLFF; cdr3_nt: TGCGCCAGCAGCCAAGGGACAGGGGCAACTAATGAAAAACTGTTTTTT
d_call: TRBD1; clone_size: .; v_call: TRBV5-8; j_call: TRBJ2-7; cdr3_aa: CASSRFDRGLDEQYF; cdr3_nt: TGTGCCAGCAGCAGGTTCGACAGGGGGCTCGACGAGCAGTACTTC
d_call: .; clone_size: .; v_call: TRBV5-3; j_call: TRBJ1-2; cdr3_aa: CARSLVVGYTF; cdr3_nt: TGTGCCAGAAGCTTGGTAGTCGGCTACACCTTC
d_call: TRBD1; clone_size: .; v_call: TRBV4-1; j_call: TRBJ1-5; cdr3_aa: CASSQWTGENQPQHF; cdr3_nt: TGCGCCAGCAGCCAATGGACAGGGGAAAATCAGCCCCAGCATTTT
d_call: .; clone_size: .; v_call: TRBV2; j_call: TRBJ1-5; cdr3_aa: CASSDEQEIGNQPQHF; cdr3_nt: TGTGCCAGCAGTGATGAACAGGAGATAGGCAATCAGCCCCAGCATTTT
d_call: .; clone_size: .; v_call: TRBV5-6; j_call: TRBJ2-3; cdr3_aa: CASSLTAGFTDTQYF; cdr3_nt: TGTGCCAGCAGCTTGACGGCGGGGTTCACAGATACGCAGTATTTT
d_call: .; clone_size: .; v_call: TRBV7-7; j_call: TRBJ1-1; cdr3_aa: CASSLGQNTEAFF; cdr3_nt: TGTGCTAGCAGCTTAGGTCAGAACACTGAAGCTTTCTTT
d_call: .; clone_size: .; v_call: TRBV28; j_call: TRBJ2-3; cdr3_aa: CASSWATSTDTQYF; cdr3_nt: TGTGCCAGCAGTTGGGCAACCAGCACAGATACGCAGTATTTT
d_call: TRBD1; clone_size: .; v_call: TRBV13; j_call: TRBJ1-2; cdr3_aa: CASSLPGQKYYGYTF; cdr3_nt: TGTGCCAGCAGCTTACCGGGACAGAAATACTATGGCTACACCTTC
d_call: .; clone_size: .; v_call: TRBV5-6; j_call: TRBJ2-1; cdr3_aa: CASSILDEQFF; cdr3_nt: TGTGCCAGCAGCATACTAGATGAGCAGTTCTTC